A single sample is the source of the 9 T cell receptor beta chains below, sequenced in a study of T cells in Graves' hyperthyroidism and ophthalmopathy. Template material for amplifying TCR beta CDR3 regions consisted of RNA transcripts. The HTBI primer set was used in a first-round RT-PCR of the TCR CDR3. From the multiplex PCR reads, TCRdb called clonotypes with MiXCR, one entry per CDR3 protein. This sample has about 640,000 distinct CDR3 sequences, with under 25% found just once. The sequenced material came from blood. The receptors originated from a man aged 25 to 40 with Graves' ophthalmopathy.

This chain joins TRBV18 and TRBJ2-1; D not resolved. The germline V gene has CDR1 KGHSH and CDR2 LQKENI. Between the trimmed V and J ends, which lost 0 bases and 9 bases, there was a span of 6 bases. The CDR3 spans 12 residues. DNA of the CDR3: TGTGCCAGCTCACCACCTAGGGCTGAGCAGTTCTTC. The encoded protein is CASSPPRAEQFF.

The rearrangement uses TRBV28 and TRBJ2-2; D unresolved. The CDR3 runs 15 residues. Between the trimmed V and J ends, which lost 6 bases and 4 bases, there was a span of 15 bases. CDR1 and CDR2 from the germline V gene are MDHEN and SYDVKM. The CDR3 bases are TGTGCCAGCAGGCCCAAACACCTGGCCACCGGGGAGCTGTTTTTT. Amino acid sequence: CASRPKHLATGELFF.

In its sample, this clonotype was seen many times. The chain couples TRBV20-1 to TRBJ1-2, with D maybe TRBD1 (6 bases). Trimming stripped 1 base from V and 6 bases from J, with 15 bases between. Germline V gene sequence: CDR1 DFQATT, CDR2 SNEGSKA (reference sequence). The CDR3 covers 14 residues. CDR3 DNA: TGCAGTGCTAGAGTTGGCAGGGGTACCGATGGCTACACCTTC. Translation: CSARVGRGTDGYTF.

The rearrangement joins TRBV11-1 to TRBJ2-6; D unclear. Germline CDR1 SGHAT, CDR2 FQDESV (reference sequence). V lost 5 bases and J lost 0, with 11 bases in between. The CDR3 contains 16 residues. The CDR3 DNA follows: TGTGCCAGCAGCCAAAGACCCCTCTCTGGGGCCAACGTCCTGACTTTC. It specifies CASSQRPLSGANVLTF. Variable domain in full (rest from reference TRBV11-1 and TRBJ2-6): EAEVAQSPRYKITEKSQAVAFWCDPISGHATLYWYRQILGQGPELLVQFQDESVVDDSQLPKDRFSAERLKGVDSTLKIQPAELGDSAMYLCASSQRPLSGANVLTFGAGSRLTVL.

This clonotype was found many times. This chain uses TRBV7-2 with TRBJ2-1; 10 bases are shared with TRBD1. Germline CDR1 SGHTA, CDR2 FQGNSA. Trimming took 6 bases from V and 5 from J; bases not matched to a gene: 4. The CDR3 contains 14 residues. CDR3 DNA sequence: TGTGCCAGCAGGTCTGGGACAGGGGACAATGAGCAGTTCTTC. Its protein is CASRSGTGDNEQFF.

This clonotype was observed at least ten times. The rearrangement uses TRBV11-2 and TRBJ2-1; a possible D gene is TRBD1 (5 bases). Deletions cut 5 bases from V and 4 bases from J, with 15 bases between. CDR1 and CDR2 from the germline V gene are SGHAT and FQNNGV. This CDR3 is 15 amino acids long. The CDR3 DNA sequence: TGTGCCAGCAGCCTCGACCAAAGGGGTTACAATGAGCAGTTCTTC. The encoded protein is CASSLDQRGYNEQFF.

The V gene is TRBV19, the J gene TRBJ1-1; D gene unclear. V lost 7 bases, J lost 4 bases, and 16 bases lay in between. The CDR3 extends over 14 amino acids. Germline CDR1 LNHDA, CDR2 SQIVND (reference sequence). This CDR3 is CASKNHGIGTEAFF. The DNA of the CDR3 is TGTGCCAGTAAAAACCACGGGATCGGCACTGAAGCTTTCTTT.

This clonotype has only one observation. This chain connects TRBV5-1 to TRBJ2-7, with 8 bases that match TRBD1. Germline CDR1 is SGHRS and CDR2 is YFSETQ. The CDR3 is made up of 15 amino acids. V lost 2 bases and J lost 0; bases outside the gene matches: 4. The chain's CDR3 is CASSLFTGGSYEQYF. In DNA form, the CDR3 reads TGCGCCAGCAGCTTATTCACAGGGGGCTCCTACGAGCAGTACTTC.

The chain links TRBV28 to TRBJ2-1, with unresolved D. Looked up from germline, CDR1 is MDHEN and CDR2 is SYDVKM. V lost 2 bases, J lost 9 bases, and 8 bases lay in between. The CDR3 has 12 amino acids. In nucleotides, the CDR3 is TGTGCCAGCAGTTTAGGGCTGGTTGAGCAGTTCTTC. This gives the protein CASSLGLVEQFF. Full variable domain (remainder filled in from reference TRBV28 and TRBJ2-1): DVKVTQSSRYLVKRTGEKVFLECVQDMDHENMFWYRQDPGLGLRLIYFSYDVKMKEKGDIPEGYSVSREKKERFSLILESASTNQTSMYLCASSLGLVEQFFGPGTRLTVL.